The 32 T cell receptor beta chains listed next were all sequenced from one sample in a study of control samples from healthy donors and cancer patients (TCRdb year 2020). Library prep was done by the immunoSEQ multiplex PCR assay. The table comes from immuneACCESS by way of TCRdb, which keeps in-frame sequences with V and J called. Part of the clones is missing from these tables; in studies checked, under half for an unresolved V gene and the rest for unknown reasons. For this sample there are around 170,000 clones; 90% appear just once. The biggest ten clones account for around 1.5% of the sample. The sample comprised blood. These receptors all come from a woman between 50 and 59 years old in good health.

The CDR3 is CASSLGDRHNEQFF. The CDR3 DNA reads as TGCGCCAGCAGCTTAGGGGACAGACACAATGAGCAGTTCTTC. V usage is TRBV5-1 and J usage is TRBJ2-1; 7 bases align to TRBD1. The V gene end was trimmed by 2 bases and the J gene end by 5 bases; junction bases not matched to a gene: 4. The CDR3 consists of 14 residues. Looked up from germline, CDR1 is SGHRS and CDR2 is YFSETQ.

This chain joins TRBV11-2 and TRBJ1-5, with D unclear. Germline V gene data show CDR1 as SGHAT and CDR2 as FQNNGV. This CDR3 comprises 13 residues. Deletions cut 2 bases from V and 1 base from J, with 3 bases between. CDR3: CASSLSSNQPQHF. The CDR3 DNA reads as TGTGCCAGCAGCTTATCCAGCAATCAGCCCCAGCATTTT. Drawing the rest from reference TRBV11-2 and TRBJ1-5, the complete variable domain is EAGVAQSPRYKIIEKRQSVAFWCNPISGHATLYWYQQILGQGPKLLIQFQNNGVVDDSQLPKDRFSAERLKGVDSTLKIQPAKLEDSAVYLCASSLSSNQPQHFGDGTRLSIL.

A word on this clone: Other DNA sequences in this sample translate to the same CDR3. The chain employs TRBV28 and TRBJ1-1; the D is unclear. V gave up 7 bases and J gave up 0 bases, with 12 bases separating them. The CDR3 contains 14 residues. CDR1 MDHEN and CDR2 SYDVKM come from the germline V gene. The CDR3, as DNA: TGTGCCAGCACCTCGGGAGACTTGAACACTGAAGCTTTCTTT. Translating gives CASTSGDLNTEAFF. Drawing the rest from reference TRBV28 and TRBJ1-1, the complete variable domain is DVKVTQSSRYLVKRTGEKVFLECVQDMDHENMFWYRQDPGLGLRLIYFSYDVKMKEKGDIPEGYSVSREKKERFSLILESASTNQTSMYLCASTSGDLNTEAFFGQGTRLTVV.

The rearrangement joins TRBV7-2 to TRBJ2-2; D ambiguous. The CDR3 has 15 amino acids. Germline V CDR1 and CDR2: SGHTA, FQGNSA. Trimming cost V 3 bases and J 1 base, with 9 bases left between them. DNA for the CDR3: TGTGCCAGCAGCTTTTACCTGGGGAACACCGGGGAGCTGTTTTTT. It encodes CASSFYLGNTGELFF.

The chain joins TRBV7-8 to TRBJ2-3; D not resolved. Germline V gives CDR1 SGHVS, CDR2 FQNEAQ. V lost 3 bases and J lost 0, with 16 bases in between. This CDR3 spans 17 amino acids. CDR3 loop: CASSFSPQFSSTDTQYF. In nucleotides, the CDR3 is TGTGCCAGCAGCTTCTCCCCTCAGTTCTCTAGCACAGATACGCAGTATTTT.

V is TRBV28 and J is TRBJ1-4, with D uncertain. This CDR3 region has 13 residues. Germline lookup yields CDR1 MDHEN and CDR2 SYDVKM. V was pared by 7 bases and J by 7 bases, with 13 bases between. DNA of the CDR3: TGTGCCAGCATGGTCCCCAACTCTGAAAAACTGTTTTTT. Its translation is CASMVPNSEKLFF.

The chain joins TRBV15 to TRBJ1-5; D is perhaps TRBD1 (5 bases). This CDR3 is 13 amino acids long. Trimming removed 0 bases from V and 7 bases from J, with 7 bases in between. The germline gives CDR1 LNHNV, CDR2 YYDKDF (reference sequence). CDR3 DNA: TGTGCCACCAGCAGAGATAGGGGACAGCCCCAGCATTTT. Amino acids: CATSRDRGQPQHF.

The CDR3 nucleotides are TGCGCCAGCAGCCGGAACACGGGCAAAAATCAGCCCCAGCATTTT. Amino acid sequence: CASSRNTGKNQPQHF. J is TRBJ1-5 and V is TRBV4-1; D is ambiguous. Trimming removed 4 bases at V and 4 bases at J, with 14 bases between. CDR3 size: 15 residues. Per the germline V gene, CDR1 is MGHRA and CDR2 is YSYEKL.

This chain connects TRBV6-5 to TRBJ2-2; 10 bases match TRBD1. Trimming removed 6 bases from V and 4 bases from J; junction bases left unmatched: 5. CDR1 is MNHEY, CDR2 SVGAGI, per germline. CDR3 length equals 15 residues. CDR3 DNA sequence: TGTGCCAGCAGCTCGACAGGGGGCGGCACCGGGGAGCTGTTTTTT. Translated: CASSSTGGGTGELFF.

J is TRBJ2-7 and V is TRBV5-4; TRBD1 or TRBD2 may be the D gene (6 bases each). Per the germline V gene, CDR1 is SGHNT and CDR2 is YYREEE (reference sequence). CDR3 length equals 14 residues. The V gene lost 2 bases and the J gene lost 2 bases, with 11 bases spanning the gap. The CDR3 coding sequence is TGTGCCAGCAGCTTAGACAGGACTACCTACGAGCAGTACTTC. As protein: CASSLDRTTYEQYF.

V usage is TRBV9 and J usage is TRBJ2-3, with D perhaps matching TRBD2 (6 bases). Trimming removed 5 bases at V and 0 bases at J, with 13 bases between. The germline CDR1 and CDR2 sequences are SGDLS and YYNGEE. The CDR3 is 15 residues long. The DNA of the CDR3 is TGTGCCAGCAGGCAAACGGGGGTCAGCACAGATACGCAGTATTTT. Amino acids: CASRQTGVSTDTQYF.

This clone turned up a few times. This chain connects TRBV18 to TRBJ1-1, with 9 bases fitting TRBD1. V shed 4 bases, J shed 1 base, and the junction held 4 bases outside the gene matches. The CDR3 consists of 15 residues. CDR1 is KGHSH and CDR2 is LQKENI in the germline V gene. CDR3 sequence: CASSQATGGNTEAFF. The CDR3 DNA sequence: TGTGCCAGCTCACAAGCGACAGGGGGGAACACTGAAGCTTTCTTT.

The chain is built from TRBV7-3 and TRBJ1-1; D not resolved. From germline, CDR1 is SGHTA and CDR2 FQGTGA. This CDR3 region has 14 residues. V lost 1 base to trimming and J lost 7 bases, with 13 bases between them. DNA of the CDR3: TGTGCCAGCAGCTTAAGTGGAATAACCGATGAAGCTTTCTTT. The encoded protein is CASSLSGITDEAFF.

V is TRBV4-1 and J is TRBJ1-1; no reliable D call. The CDR3 totals 17 residues. CDR1 and CDR2 from the germline V gene are MGHRA and YSYEKL. V lost 1 base to trimming and J lost 3 bases, with 18 bases between them. The CDR3: CASSQGPRSREDTEAFF. CDR3 DNA: TGCGCCAGCAGCCAAGGTCCCAGGAGTCGTGAGGACACTGAAGCTTTCTTT.

The V and J genes are TRBV24-1 and TRBJ2-4; TRBD1 aligns across 9 bases. J lost 3 bases, V lost 2 bases, and 4 bases had no gene match. The CDR3 extends over 16 amino acids. CDR1 and CDR2 from the germline V gene are KGHDR and SFDVKD. In DNA form, the CDR3 reads TGTGCCACCAGTGATTCGCGACAGGGGGGCAAAAACATTCAGTACTTC. Translated, it gives CATSDSRQGGKNIQYF.

The table lists this clone with a count of one. The CDR3 loop is CASSFPTVGYEQYF. CDR3 bases: TGTGCCAGCAGCTTCCCGACGGTTGGCTACGAGCAGTACTTC. J is TRBJ2-7 and V is TRBV5-6; D is uncertain. Trimming left V 2 bases short and J 3 bases short, with 12 bases between. The germline CDR1 and CDR2 sequences are SGHDT and YYEEEE. The CDR3 extends over 14 amino acids.

This sequence joins TRBV5-6 and TRBJ1-2; D remains ambiguous. CDR3 length: 15 residues. Trimming shortened V by 0 bases and J by 8 bases, and 17 bases separated the two germline ends. Germline values: CDR1 SGHDT, CDR2 YYEEEE. The DNA for the CDR3 is TGTGCCAGCAGCTTGGCCCCGGGTAGCCAGCGAGGCTACACCTTC. Translation gives CASSLAPGSQRGYTF.

The V call is TRBV18, the J call TRBJ2-4; 9 bases match TRBD1. Per germline, CDR1 KGHSH and CDR2 LQKENI. The trim removed 6 bases at V and 4 bases at J, leaving 4 bases unmatched. The CDR3 contains 14 residues. The CDR3 region is CASSTGQGKNIQYF. CDR3 nucleotide sequence: TGTGCCAGCTCGACCGGACAGGGGAAAAACATTCAGTACTTC.

This chain links TRBV5-1 with TRBJ2-7, with D maybe TRBD1 (6 bases). CDR3 length equals 13 residues. Germline lookup yields CDR1 SGHRS and CDR2 YFSETQ. Between the trimmed V and J ends, which lost 6 bases and 3 bases, there was a span of 13 bases. Written as DNA, the CDR3 is TGCGCCAGCAACAGGGAGTTCAGCTACGAGCAGTACTTC. Residues: CASNREFSYEQYF. The entire variable domain, with the rest obtained from reference TRBV5-1 and TRBJ2-7, is as follows: KAGVTQTPRYLIKTRGQQVTLSCSPISGHRSVSWYQQTPGQGLQFLFEYFSETQRNKGNFPGRFSGRQFSNSRSEMNVSTLELGDSALYLCASNREFSYEQYFGPGTRLTVT.

The rearrangement joins TRBV5-1 to TRBJ1-1; 7 positions agree with TRBD1. This CDR3 region has 14 residues. CDR1 and CDR2 (germline): SGHRS, YFSETQ. V lost 4 bases, J lost 5 bases, and 8 bases stayed unmatched. The CDR3 loop reads CASSPRGGGTEAFF. CDR3 DNA: TGCGCCAGCAGCCCCAGAGGGGGCGGGACTGAAGCTTTCTTT.

The chain joins TRBV7-3 to TRBJ2-1, with 8 bases fitting TRBD2. The CDR3 spans 15 residues. Trimming removed 3 bases from V and 7 bases from J; junction bases left unmatched: 8. Germline values: CDR1 SGHTA, CDR2 FQGTGA. The CDR3 sequence is CASSFMSGGLNEQFF. Here the CDR3 DNA reads TGTGCCAGCAGCTTCATGAGCGGGGGTCTTAATGAGCAGTTCTTC. Based on the CDR3 plus reference TRBV7-3 and TRBJ2-1, the full variable domain is GAGVSQTPSNKVTEKGKYVELRCDPISGHTALYWYRQSLGQGPEFLIYFQGTGAADDSGLPNDRFFAVRPEGSVSTLKIQRTERGDSAVYLCASSFMSGGLNEQFFGPGTRLTVL.

The chain joins TRBV28 to TRBJ2-7, with D uncertain. V lost 5 bases and J 5 bases, leaving 7 bases between the germline ends. The germline gives CDR1 MDHEN, CDR2 SYDVKM. The CDR3 sequence is 11 residues long. This chain's CDR3 is CASSPGHEQYF. CDR3 coding DNA: TGTGCCAGCAGTCCGGGTCACGAGCAGTACTTC.

The chain joins TRBV11-2 to TRBJ2-3; D unclear. The germline gives CDR1 SGHAT, CDR2 FQNNGV. Trimming shortened V by 4 bases and J by 4 bases, and 9 bases separated the two germline ends. The CDR3 has 13 amino acids. The CDR3 sequence is CASSSFRPDTQYF. CDR3 DNA sequence: TGTGCCAGCAGCTCCTTTAGGCCAGATACGCAGTATTTT.

The V gene is TRBV28, the J gene TRBJ1-5, with TRBD1 matching 11 bases. Germline CDR1 MDHEN, CDR2 SYDVKM. J lost 6 bases, V lost 5 bases, and 6 bases had no gene match. This CDR3 contains 15 residues. CDR3 in amino acids: CASSGTGGMSQPQHF. CDR3 DNA sequence: TGTGCCAGCAGTGGGACAGGGGGGATGAGTCAGCCCCAGCATTTT.

The chain employs TRBV3-1 (or the pseudogene TRBV3-2) and TRBJ1-5, with 8 bases lining up with TRBD1. Per the germline V gene, CDR1 is LGHDT and CDR2 is YNNKEL (reference sequence). J was trimmed by 2 bases and V by 3 bases; bases with no gene match: 18. This CDR3 contains 20 residues. The CDR3 bases are TGTGCCAGCAGCCAGGAAAGGACAGGGTGGCGTGTAAGTTGCAATCAGCCCCAGCATTTT. Translating it yields CASSQERTGWRVSCNQPQHF.

The V and J genes are TRBV19 and TRBJ1-4; no definite D call. Germline V CDR1 and CDR2: LNHDA, SQIVND (reference sequence). The length of the CDR3 is 13 residues. V was clipped by 8 bases and J by 1 base, with 8 bases between them. The CDR3 spells CASSDLTNEKLFF. The CDR3 DNA reads TGTGCCAGTTCGGACCTAACTAATGAAAAACTGTTTTTT.

In its sample, this clone was seen once. J is TRBJ2-2 and V is TRBV9; D unclear. V was shortened by 7 bases and J by 4 bases, with 11 bases between the two germline ends. The V gene's germline CDR1 is SGDLS and CDR2 YYNGEE. The CDR3 is 13 residues long. CDR3 nucleotide sequence: TGTGCCAGCTCTGGCAGCTTCACCGGGGAGCTGTTTTTT. Translated: CASSGSFTGELFF.

The J gene is TRBJ1-4, the V gene TRBV30; D ambiguous. The germline V gene encodes CDR1 GTSNPN and CDR2 SVGIG (reference sequence). V lost 4 bases and J lost 2, with 8 bases in between. This CDR3 is 13 amino acids long. The CDR3 region has the DNA TGTGCCTGGACCCCTGGGACTAATGAAAAACTGTTTTTT. This translates into CAWTPGTNEKLFF.

The rearrangement uses TRBV7-8 and TRBJ1-2, with 7 bases identical to TRBD1. J gave up 4 bases and V 7 bases, and 6 bases lay outside the gene matches. CDR3 size: 13 residues. The germline CDR1 and CDR2 sequences are SGHVS and FQNEAQ. Here the CDR3 reads CASTQGQSYGYTF. As DNA, the CDR3 is TGTGCCAGCACCCAGGGACAGTCCTATGGCTACACCTTC.

The chain joins TRBV27 to TRBJ1-1; perhaps TRBD1 as D (5 bases). There are 13 residues in the CDR3. Germline CDR1 MNHEY, CDR2 SMNVEV (reference sequence). The ends were cut back, 3 bases at V and 4 bases at J, with 9 bases in the middle. CDR3 protein: CASSFLGVTEAFF. CDR3 nucleotides: TGTGCCAGCAGTTTTCTGGGGGTCACTGAAGCTTTCTTT.

The chain combines TRBV9 with TRBJ2-1, with 13 nucleotides matching TRBD2. Germline values: CDR1 SGDLS, CDR2 YYNGEE. The CDR3 loop spans 17 amino acids. Losses at the gene ends were 3 bases for V and 6 bases for J; bases not matched to a gene: 9. As DNA, the CDR3 is TGTGCCAGCAGCGGGGGACTAGCGGGGTTCGCACCCAATGAGCAGTTCTTC. Encoded protein: CASSGGLAGFAPNEQFF.

This clone appeared a single time. The chain carries TRBV7-3 and TRBJ2-1; D is perhaps TRBD2 (6 bases). V lost 5 bases to trimming and J lost 10 bases, with 24 bases between them. The length of the CDR3 is 16 residues. CDR1 is SGHTA and CDR2 is FQGTGA in the germline V gene. CDR3 DNA: TGTGCCAGCAGCCAAGGGGCCACGGGGGATAGGAAGGAGCAGTTCTTC. This encodes CASSQGATGDRKEQFF.